The text below deals with one TCR beta chain. The sample is drawn from a study of blood T cell repertoires in COVID-19. Study-wide background: Collection of acute and convalescent COVID-19 samples took place in the United States, Italy and Spain. PBMCs, B-cell-depleted T cells, or T cells were the source of the cDNA or gDNA that made up the material.

Germline CDR1 and CDR2: SGHKS and YYEKEE (reference sequence). This CDR3 spans 14 amino acids. Unmatched junction bases numbered 10, after V lost 7 bases and J lost 5 bases. Study processing details: Researchers report that nucleated cell counts were estimated from reference gene primer amplification. Some clones are missing from TCRdb's copy, which holds only in-frame ones; the method was immunoSEQ multiplex PCR. That table gives V, J and clone size, and the DNA gave D and trimming. The sample gives fewer than 25,000 clones, 70% to 90% of which show up once; 25% to 30% is in the top ten. The sample consisted of peripheral blood. This receptor was taken from an older man with COVID-19, enrolled during active disease. This chain joins TRBV5-5 and TRBJ1-2; TRBD1 matches at 8 bases. The CDR3 nucleotides are TGTGCCAGCGTAGCGACAGGGGCCTATTATGGCTACACCTTC. The encoded protein is CASVATGAYYGYTF.